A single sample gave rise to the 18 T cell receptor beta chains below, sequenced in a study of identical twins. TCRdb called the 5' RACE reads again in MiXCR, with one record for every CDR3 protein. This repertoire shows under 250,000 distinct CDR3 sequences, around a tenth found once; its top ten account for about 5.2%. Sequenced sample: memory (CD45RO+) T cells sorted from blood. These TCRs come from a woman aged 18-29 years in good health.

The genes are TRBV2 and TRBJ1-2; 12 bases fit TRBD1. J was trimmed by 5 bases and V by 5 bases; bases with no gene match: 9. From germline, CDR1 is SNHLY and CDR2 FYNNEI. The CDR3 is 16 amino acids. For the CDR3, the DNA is TGTGCCAGCAGTCCGGGACAGGGGGCGCCAGGGTATGGCTACACCTTC. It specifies CASSPGQGAPGYGYTF. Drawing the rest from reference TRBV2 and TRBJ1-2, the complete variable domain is EPEVTQTPSHQVTQMGQEVILRCVPISNHLYFYWYRQILGQKVEFLVSFYNNEISEKSEIFDDQFSVERPDGSNFTLKIRSTKLEDSAMYFCASSPGQGAPGYGYTFGSGTRLTVV.

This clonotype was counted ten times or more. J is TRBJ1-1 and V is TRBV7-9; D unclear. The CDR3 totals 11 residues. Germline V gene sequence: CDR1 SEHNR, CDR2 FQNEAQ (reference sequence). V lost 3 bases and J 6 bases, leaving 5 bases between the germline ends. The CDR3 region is CASSFSAEAFF. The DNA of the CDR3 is TGTGCCAGCAGCTTCTCAGCTGAAGCTTTCTTT.

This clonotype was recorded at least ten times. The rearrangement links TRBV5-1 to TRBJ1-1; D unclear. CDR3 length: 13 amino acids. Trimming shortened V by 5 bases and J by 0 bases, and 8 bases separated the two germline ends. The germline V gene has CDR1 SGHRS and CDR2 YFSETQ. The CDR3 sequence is CASRNDVNTEAFF. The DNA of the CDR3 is TGCGCCAGCAGAAATGACGTGAACACTGAAGCTTTCTTT.

As DNA, the CDR3 is TGTGCCAGCAGCCCTCTAGGTCTAAGCACAGATACGCAGTATTTT. Amino acids: CASSPLGLSTDTQYF. The chain employs TRBV7-2 and TRBJ2-3, with unresolved D. This CDR3 comprises 15 residues. Germline assignment: CDR1 SGHTA and CDR2 FQGNSA. V was pared by 5 bases and J by 0 bases, with 12 bases between.

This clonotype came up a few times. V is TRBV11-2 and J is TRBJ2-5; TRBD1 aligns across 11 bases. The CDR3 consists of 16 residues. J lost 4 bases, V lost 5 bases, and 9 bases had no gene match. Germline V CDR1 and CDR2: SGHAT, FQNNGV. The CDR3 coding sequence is TGTGCCAGCAGCCCTAGGGACAGGGGGAGGGTAGAGACCCAGTACTTC. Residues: CASSPRDRGRVETQYF. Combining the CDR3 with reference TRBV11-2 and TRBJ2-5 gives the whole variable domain EAGVAQSPRYKIIEKRQSVAFWCNPISGHATLYWYQQILGQGPKLLIQFQNNGVVDDSQLPKDRFSAERLKGVDSTLKIQPAKLEDSAVYLCASSPRDRGRVETQYFGPGTRLLVL.

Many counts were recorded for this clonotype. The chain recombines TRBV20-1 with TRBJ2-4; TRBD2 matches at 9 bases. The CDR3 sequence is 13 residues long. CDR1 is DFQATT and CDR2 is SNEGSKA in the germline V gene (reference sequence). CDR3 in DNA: TGCAGCGGCGGGAGGGTAGCCAAAAACATTCAGTACTTC. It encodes CSGGRVAKNIQYF.

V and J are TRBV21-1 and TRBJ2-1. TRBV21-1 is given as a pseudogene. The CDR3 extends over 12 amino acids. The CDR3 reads CASSKLQFGQFF. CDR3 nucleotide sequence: TGTGCCAGCAGCAAACTCCAATTTGGGCAGTTCTTC.

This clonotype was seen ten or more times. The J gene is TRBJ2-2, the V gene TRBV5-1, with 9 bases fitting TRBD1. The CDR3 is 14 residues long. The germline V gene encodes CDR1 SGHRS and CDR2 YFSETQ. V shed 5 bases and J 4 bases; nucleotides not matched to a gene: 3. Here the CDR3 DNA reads TGCGCCAGCAGTCAACAGGGGGCCACCGGGGAGCTGTTTTTT. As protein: CASSQQGATGELFF.

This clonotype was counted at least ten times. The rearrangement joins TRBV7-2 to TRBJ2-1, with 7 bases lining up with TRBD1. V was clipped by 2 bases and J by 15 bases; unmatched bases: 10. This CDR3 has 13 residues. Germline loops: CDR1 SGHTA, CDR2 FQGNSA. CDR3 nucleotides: TGTGCCAGCAGCTTATACGGGACAGCCTATTGGTTCTTC. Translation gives CASSLYGTAYWFF. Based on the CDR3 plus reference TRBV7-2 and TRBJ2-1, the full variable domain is GAGVSQSPSNKVTEKGKDVELRCDPISGHTALYWYRQSLGQGLEFLIYFQGNSAPDKSGLPSDRFSAERTGGSVSTLTIQRTQQEDSAVYLCASSLYGTAYWFFGPGTRLTVL.

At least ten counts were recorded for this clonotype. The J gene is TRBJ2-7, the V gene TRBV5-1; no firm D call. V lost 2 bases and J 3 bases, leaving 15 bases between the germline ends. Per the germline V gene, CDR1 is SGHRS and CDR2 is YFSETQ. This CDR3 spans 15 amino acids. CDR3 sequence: CASSFAELNHYEQYF. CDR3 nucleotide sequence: TGCGCCAGCAGCTTTGCGGAATTAAACCACTACGAGCAGTACTTC.

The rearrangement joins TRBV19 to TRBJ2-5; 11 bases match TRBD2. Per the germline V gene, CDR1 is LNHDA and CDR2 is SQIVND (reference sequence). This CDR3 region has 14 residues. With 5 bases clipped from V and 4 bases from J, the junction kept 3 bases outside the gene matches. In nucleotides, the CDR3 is TGTGCCAGTAGTGTACTAGCGGGGGCAGAGACCCAGTACTTC. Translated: CASSVLAGAETQYF.

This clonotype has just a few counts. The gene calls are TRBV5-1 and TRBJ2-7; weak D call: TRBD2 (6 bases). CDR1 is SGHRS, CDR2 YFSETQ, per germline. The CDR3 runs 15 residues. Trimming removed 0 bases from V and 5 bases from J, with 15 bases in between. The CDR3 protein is CASSLVQSGVDEQYF. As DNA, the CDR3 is TGCGCCAGCAGCTTGGTCCAATCGGGGGTGGACGAGCAGTACTTC.

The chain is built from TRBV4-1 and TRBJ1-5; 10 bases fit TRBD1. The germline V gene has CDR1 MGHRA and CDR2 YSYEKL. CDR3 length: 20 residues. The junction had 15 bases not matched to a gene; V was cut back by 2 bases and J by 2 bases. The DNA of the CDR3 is TGCGCCAGCAGCCAAATGGCGGGACAGGGGCGAAACCGAGGCAATCAGCCCCAGCATTTT. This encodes CASSQMAGQGRNRGNQPQHF.

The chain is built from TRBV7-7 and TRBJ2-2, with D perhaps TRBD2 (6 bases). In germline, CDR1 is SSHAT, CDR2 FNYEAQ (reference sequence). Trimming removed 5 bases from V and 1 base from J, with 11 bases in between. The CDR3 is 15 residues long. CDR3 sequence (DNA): TGTGCCAGCAGCGCCGGGCGGGAGAACACCGGGGAGCTGTTTTTT. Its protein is CASSAGRENTGELFF.

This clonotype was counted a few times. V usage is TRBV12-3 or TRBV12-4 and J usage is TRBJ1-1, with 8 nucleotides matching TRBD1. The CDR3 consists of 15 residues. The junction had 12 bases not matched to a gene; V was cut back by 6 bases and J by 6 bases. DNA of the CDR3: TGTGCCAGCAGCCCTCTCCACAGGGGGGGGGCTGAAGCTTTCTTT. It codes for CASSPLHRGGAEAFF.

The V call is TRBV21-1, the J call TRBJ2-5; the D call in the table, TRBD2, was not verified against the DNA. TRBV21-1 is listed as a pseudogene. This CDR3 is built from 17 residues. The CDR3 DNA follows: TGTGCCAGCAGCAGGAAGACTAGCGGGGGGTGTTTGGAGACCCAGTACTTC. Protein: CASSRKTSGGCLETQYF.

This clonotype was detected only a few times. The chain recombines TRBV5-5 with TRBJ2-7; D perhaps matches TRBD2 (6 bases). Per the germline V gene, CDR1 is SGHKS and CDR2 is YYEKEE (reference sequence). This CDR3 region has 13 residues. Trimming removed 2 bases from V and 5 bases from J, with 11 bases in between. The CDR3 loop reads CASSFGGTDEQYF. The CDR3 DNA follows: TGTGCCAGCAGCTTCGGAGGGACCGACGAGCAGTACTTC. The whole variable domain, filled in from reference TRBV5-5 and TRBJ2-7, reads DAGVTQSPTHLIKTRGQQVTLRCSPISGHKSVSWYQQVLGQGPQFIFQYYEKEERGRGNFPDRFSARQFPNYSSELNVNALLLGDSALYLCASSFGGTDEQYFGPGTRLTVT.

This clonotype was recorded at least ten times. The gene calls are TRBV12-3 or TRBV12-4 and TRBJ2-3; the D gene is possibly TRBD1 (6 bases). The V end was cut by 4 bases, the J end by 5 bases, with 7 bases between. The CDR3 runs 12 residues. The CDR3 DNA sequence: TGTGCCAGCAGTTCCAGGGGAGATACGCAGTATTTT. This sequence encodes CASSSRGDTQYF.